This T cell receptor beta chain was found in a study of shared clonotypes between healthy human individuals. Naive CD8 cells lacked CD45RO and underwent positive selection for CCR7, leaving out terminally differentiated effector memory CD45RA+ cells. Whole-study findings and limits: Read depth was anticipated to influence clonotype sharing among donors. Limited genetic and exposure-history diversity came from having few donors.

On this clone itself: No antigen is known for it.

Germline trimming cut 3 bases from V and 0 bases from J; bases unmatched to any gene: 1. This CDR3 has 16 amino acids. Per the germline V gene, CDR1 is SEHNR and CDR2 is FQNEAQ (reference sequence). Repertoires were generated with immunoSEQ multiplex PCR, while TCRdb's copy carries only in-frame clones and drops some. The profile shows about 870,000 clones, about 92% of them singletons. The sequencing sample was made of naive CD8+ T cells sorted from blood. The clonotype was recovered from a man aged 25 to 40 in good health. V and J are TRBV7-9 and TRBJ2-3, with 12 positions matching TRBD2. The CDR3 DNA reads as TGTGCCAGCAGCTTTGGGACTAGCGGGAGCACAGATACGCAGTATTTT. Residues: CASSFGTSGSTDTQYF.